This section outlines one TCR beta chain sequence together with its context. These data belong to a study of technical replicates of blood from a handful of donors. Assay used: immunoSEQ multiplex PCR; TCRdb lists only in-frame clones, some missing. In the table there are over 60,000 clones, around 93% of which are singletons. The CDR3 runs to 16 residues. The V gene's germline CDR1 is SNHLY and CDR2 FYNNEI. V was shortened by 7 bases and J by 6 bases, with 25 bases between the two germline ends. Sequencing was performed on T cells isolated from PBMCs. V gene TRBV2 combines with J gene TRBJ2-7, with D possibly matching TRBD2 (5 bases). The sequence came from a human donor in good health. The CDR3: CASMMDSGSAPLEQYF. CDR3 in DNA: TGTGCCAGCATGATGGACTCGGGTTCCGCTCCTCTCGAGCAGTACTTC. The whole variable domain, filled in from reference TRBV2 and TRBJ2-7, reads EPEVTQTPSHQVTQMGQEVILRCVPISNHLYFYWYRQILGQKVEFLVSFYNNEISEKSEIFDDQFSVERPDGSNFTLKIRSTKLEDSAMYFCASMMDSGSAPLEQYFGPGTRLTVT.